The clone carrying this TCR beta chain has just one count. Per the study methods: Estimated nucleated cell counts came from reference gene primer amplification. Repertoires were generated with immunoSEQ multiplex PCR, while TCRdb's copy carries only in-frame clones and drops some. Clone size and the V and J calls come from that table; the DNA yielded D and trimming. The sample yields 400,000 or so clones, 80% to 90% seen once. The record originates from a study of blood T cell repertoires in COVID-19. CDR3 length: 14 amino acids. Losses at the gene ends were 5 bases for V and 5 bases for J; bases not matched to a gene: 7. Per germline, CDR1 SGHRS and CDR2 YFSETQ.

This rearrangement joins TRBV5-1 to TRBJ2-7, with TRBD2 identical over 10 bases. The receptor comes from a man aged 25-45 years who had recovered from COVID-19. The sequencing input was PBMCs or T cells enriched from blood (not recorded which). The CDR3 sequence is CASSGASGSHEQYF. DNA for the CDR3: TGCGCCAGCAGTGGGGCTAGCGGGAGCCACGAGCAGTACTTC.